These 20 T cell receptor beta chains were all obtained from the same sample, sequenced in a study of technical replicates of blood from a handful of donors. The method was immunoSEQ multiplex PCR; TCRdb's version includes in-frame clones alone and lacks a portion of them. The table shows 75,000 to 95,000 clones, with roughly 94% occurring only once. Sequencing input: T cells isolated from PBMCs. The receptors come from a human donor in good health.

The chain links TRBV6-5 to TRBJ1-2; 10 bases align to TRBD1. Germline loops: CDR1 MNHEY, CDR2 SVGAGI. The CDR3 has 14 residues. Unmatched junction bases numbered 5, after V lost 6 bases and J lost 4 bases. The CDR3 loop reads CASSRQGAVYGYTF. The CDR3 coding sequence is TGTGCCAGCAGCCGACAGGGGGCCGTCTATGGCTACACCTTC.

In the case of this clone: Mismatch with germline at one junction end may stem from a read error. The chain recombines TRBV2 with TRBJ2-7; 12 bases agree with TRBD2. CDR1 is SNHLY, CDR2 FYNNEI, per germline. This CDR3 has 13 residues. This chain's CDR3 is CASSGASGGESNF. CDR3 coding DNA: TGTGCCAGCAGTGGGGCTAGCGGGGGGGAGTCAAACTTC.

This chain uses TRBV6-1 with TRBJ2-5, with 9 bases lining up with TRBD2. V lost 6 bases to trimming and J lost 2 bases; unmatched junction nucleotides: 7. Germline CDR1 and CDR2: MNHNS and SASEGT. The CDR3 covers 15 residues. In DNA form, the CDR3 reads TGTGCCAGCAGACGAGCGGGGGGTATGCAAGAGACCCAGTACTTC. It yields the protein CASRRAGGMQETQYF.

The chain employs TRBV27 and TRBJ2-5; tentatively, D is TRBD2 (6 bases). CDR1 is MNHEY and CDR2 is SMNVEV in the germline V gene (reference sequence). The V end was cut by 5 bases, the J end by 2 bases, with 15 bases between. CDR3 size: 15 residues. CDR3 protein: CASSPRESLQETQYF. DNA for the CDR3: TGTGCCAGCAGTCCCCGGGAGAGCCTACAAGAGACCCAGTACTTC.

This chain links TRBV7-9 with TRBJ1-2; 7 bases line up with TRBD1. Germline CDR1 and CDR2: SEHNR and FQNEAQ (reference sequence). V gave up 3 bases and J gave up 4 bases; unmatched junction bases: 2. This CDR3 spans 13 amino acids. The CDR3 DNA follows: TGTGCCAGCAGCTTGGGGACAGTCTATGGCTACACCTTC. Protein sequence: CASSLGTVYGYTF.

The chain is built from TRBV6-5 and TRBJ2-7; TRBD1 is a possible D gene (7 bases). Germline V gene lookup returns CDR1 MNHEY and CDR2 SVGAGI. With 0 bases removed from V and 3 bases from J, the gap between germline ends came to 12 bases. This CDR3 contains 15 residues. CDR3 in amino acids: CASSYSGGQFYEQYF. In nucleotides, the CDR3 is TGTGCCAGCAGTTACTCGGGGGGACAGTTCTACGAGCAGTACTTC.

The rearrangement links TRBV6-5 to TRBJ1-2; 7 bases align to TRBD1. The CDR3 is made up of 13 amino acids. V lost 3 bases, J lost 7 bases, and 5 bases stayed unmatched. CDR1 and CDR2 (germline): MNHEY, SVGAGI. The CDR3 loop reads CASSYTGARGYTF. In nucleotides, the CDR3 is TGTGCCAGCAGTTATACAGGGGCGCGTGGCTACACCTTC.

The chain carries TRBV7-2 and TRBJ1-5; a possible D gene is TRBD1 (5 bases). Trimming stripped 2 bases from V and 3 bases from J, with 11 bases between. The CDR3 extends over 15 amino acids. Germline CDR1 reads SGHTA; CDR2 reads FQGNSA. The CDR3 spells CASSLRGRANQPQHF. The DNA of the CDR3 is TGTGCCAGCAGCTTAAGAGGCAGGGCCAATCAGCCCCAGCATTTT. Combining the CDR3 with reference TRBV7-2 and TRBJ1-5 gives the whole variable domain GAGVSQSPSNKVTEKGKDVELRCDPISGHTALYWYRQSLGQGLEFLIYFQGNSAPDKSGLPSDRFSAERTGGSVSTLTIQRTQQEDSAVYLCASSLRGRANQPQHFGDGTRLSIL.

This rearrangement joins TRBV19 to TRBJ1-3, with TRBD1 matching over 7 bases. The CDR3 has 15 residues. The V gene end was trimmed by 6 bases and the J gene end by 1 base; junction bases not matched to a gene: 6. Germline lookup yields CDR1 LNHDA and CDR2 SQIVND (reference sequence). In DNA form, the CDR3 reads TGTGCCAGTAGCTTAAAGGGGGCATCTGGAAACACCATATATTTT. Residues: CASSLKGASGNTIYF.

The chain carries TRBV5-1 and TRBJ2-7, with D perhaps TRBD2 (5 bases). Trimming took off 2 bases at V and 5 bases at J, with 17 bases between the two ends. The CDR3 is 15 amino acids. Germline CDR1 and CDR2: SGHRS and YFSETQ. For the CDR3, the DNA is TGCGCCAGCAGCTTCGGCGGGCGCCTAAACGACGAGCAGTACTTC. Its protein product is CASSFGGRLNDEQYF.

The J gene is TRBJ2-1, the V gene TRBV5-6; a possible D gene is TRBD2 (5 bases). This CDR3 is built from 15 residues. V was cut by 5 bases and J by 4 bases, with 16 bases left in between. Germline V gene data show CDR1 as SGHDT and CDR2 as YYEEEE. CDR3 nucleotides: TGTGCCAGCAGTTTCCGGGAACATTATTACAATGAGCAGTTCTTC. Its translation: CASSFREHYYNEQFF. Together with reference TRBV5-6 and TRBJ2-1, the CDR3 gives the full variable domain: DAGVTQSPTHLIKTRGQQVTLRCSPKSGHDTVSWYQQALGQGPQFIFQYYEEEERQRGNFPDRFSGHQFPNYSSELNVNALLLGDSALYLCASSFREHYYNEQFFGPGTRLTVL.

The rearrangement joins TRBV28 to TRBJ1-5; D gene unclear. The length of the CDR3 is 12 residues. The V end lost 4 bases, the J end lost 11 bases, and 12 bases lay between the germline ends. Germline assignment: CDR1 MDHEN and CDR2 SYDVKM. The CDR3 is CASSSPFESQHF. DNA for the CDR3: TGTGCCAGCAGTTCCCCCTTTGAGTCCCAGCATTTT.

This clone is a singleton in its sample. This CDR3 is CASSLVPRGGWDEQFF. CDR3 coding DNA: TGCGCCAGCAGCTTGGTTCCGCGGGGGGGCTGGGATGAGCAGTTCTTC. This rearrangement joins TRBV5-1 to TRBJ2-1; TRBD2 matches 9 bases. CDR3 length: 16 amino acids. The V and J ends lost 0 bases and 8 bases, in that order; junction bases with no gene match: 9. CDR1 is SGHRS and CDR2 is YFSETQ in the germline V gene.

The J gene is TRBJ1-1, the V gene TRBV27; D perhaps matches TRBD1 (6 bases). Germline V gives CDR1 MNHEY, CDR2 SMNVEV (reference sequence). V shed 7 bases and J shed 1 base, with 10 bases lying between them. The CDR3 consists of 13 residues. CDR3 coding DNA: TGTGCCAGCAAGGACAGAACGAACACTGAAGCTTTCTTT. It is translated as CASKDRTNTEAFF.

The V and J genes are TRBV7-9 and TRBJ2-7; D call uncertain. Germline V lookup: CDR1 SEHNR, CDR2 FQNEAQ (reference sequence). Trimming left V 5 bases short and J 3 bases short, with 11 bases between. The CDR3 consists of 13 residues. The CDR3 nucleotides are TGTGCCAGCAGCCGAACCAACAGCTACGAGCAGTACTTC. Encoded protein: CASSRTNSYEQYF. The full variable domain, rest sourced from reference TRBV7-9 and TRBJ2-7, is DTGVSQNPRHKITKRGQNVTFRCDPISEHNRLYWYRQTLGQGPEFLTYFQNEAQLEKSRLLSDRFSAERPKGSFSTLEIQRTEQGDSAMYLCASSRTNSYEQYFGPGTRLTVT.

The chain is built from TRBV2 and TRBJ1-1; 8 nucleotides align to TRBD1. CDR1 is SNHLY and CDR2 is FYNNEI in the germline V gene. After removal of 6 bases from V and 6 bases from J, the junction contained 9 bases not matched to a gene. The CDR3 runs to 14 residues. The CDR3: CASRADRGSAEAFF. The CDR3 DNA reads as TGTGCCAGCAGGGCCGACAGGGGAAGTGCTGAAGCTTTCTTT.

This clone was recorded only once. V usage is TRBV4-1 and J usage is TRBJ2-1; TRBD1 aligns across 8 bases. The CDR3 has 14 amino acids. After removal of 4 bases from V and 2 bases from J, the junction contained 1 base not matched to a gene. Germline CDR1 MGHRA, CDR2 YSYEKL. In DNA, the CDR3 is TGCGCCAGCAGCCTACAGGGGGCCTACAATGAGCAGTTCTTC. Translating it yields CASSLQGAYNEQFF.

The CDR3 region has the DNA TGTGCCAGCATAACGTCCCAACAGTTTAGGGAAGCTTTCTTT. It is translated as CASITSQQFREAFF. This rearrangement joins TRBV28 to TRBJ1-1; the D is unclear. The CDR3 spans 14 residues. Trimming took 7 bases from V and 8 from J, leaving 20 bases between them. CDR1 is MDHEN, CDR2 SYDVKM, per germline. The whole variable domain, filled in from reference TRBV28 and TRBJ1-1, reads DVKVTQSSRYLVKRTGEKVFLECVQDMDHENMFWYRQDPGLGLRLIYFSYDVKMKEKGDIPEGYSVSREKKERFSLILESASTNQTSMYLCASITSQQFREAFFGQGTRLTVV.

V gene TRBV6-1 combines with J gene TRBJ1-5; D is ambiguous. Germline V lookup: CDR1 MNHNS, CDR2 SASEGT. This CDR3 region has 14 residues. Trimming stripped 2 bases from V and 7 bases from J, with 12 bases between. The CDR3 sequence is CASSELGERQPQHF. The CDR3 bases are TGTGCCAGCAGTGAATTGGGAGAACGACAGCCCCAGCATTTT.

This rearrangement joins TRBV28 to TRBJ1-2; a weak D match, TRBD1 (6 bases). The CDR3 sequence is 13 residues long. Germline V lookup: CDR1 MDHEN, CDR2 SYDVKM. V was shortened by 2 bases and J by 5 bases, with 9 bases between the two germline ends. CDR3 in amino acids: CASSLGGIYGYTF. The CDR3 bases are TGTGCCAGCAGTTTAGGGGGCATATATGGCTACACCTTC.